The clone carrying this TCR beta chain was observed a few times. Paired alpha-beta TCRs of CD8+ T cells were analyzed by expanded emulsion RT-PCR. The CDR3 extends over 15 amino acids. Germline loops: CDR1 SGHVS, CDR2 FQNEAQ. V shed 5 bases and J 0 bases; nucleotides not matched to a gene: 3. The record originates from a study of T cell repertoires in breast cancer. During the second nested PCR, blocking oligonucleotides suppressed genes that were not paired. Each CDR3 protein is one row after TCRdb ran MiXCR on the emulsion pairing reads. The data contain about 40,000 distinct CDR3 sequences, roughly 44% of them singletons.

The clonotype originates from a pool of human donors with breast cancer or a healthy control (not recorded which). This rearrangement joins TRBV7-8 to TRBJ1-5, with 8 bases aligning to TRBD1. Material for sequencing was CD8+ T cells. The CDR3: CASSQDRVSNQPQHF. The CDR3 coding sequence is TGTGCCAGCAGCCAGGACAGGGTTAGCAATCAGCCCCAGCATTTT.